This passage covers 15 T cell receptor beta chains from one sample sequenced in a study of identical twins. TCRdb reprocessed the 5' RACE reads with MiXCR, giving one entry per CDR3 protein. The sample holds 1.5 million to 2 million distinct CDR3 sequences, about 31% seen once. Sequencing used cord blood. The receptors were sampled from a newborn girl in good health.

This chain connects TRBV12-3 or TRBV12-4 to TRBJ2-1; 7 bases align to TRBD2. The CDR3 runs 15 residues. V was pared by 3 bases and J by 10 bases, with 12 bases of the junction left unmatched. For the CDR3, the DNA is TGTGCCAGCAGTTTTCCCGCGGGGGTGAATCGCGAGCAGTTCTTC. Translating gives CASSFPAGVNREQFF.

This clonotype was seen more than once but under ten times. The chain employs TRBV20-1 and TRBJ2-1, with 12 bases aligning to TRBD2. Germline V lookup: CDR1 DFQATT, CDR2 SNEGSKA (reference sequence). V shed 7 bases, J shed 4 bases, and the junction held 5 bases outside the gene matches. The CDR3 has 14 residues. The CDR3: CSGTSGIFYNEQFF. The CDR3 DNA sequence: TGCAGTGGGACTAGCGGGATTTTTTACAATGAGCAGTTCTTC.

The V gene is TRBV20-1, the J gene TRBJ1-6; D is ambiguous. The CDR3 runs to 13 residues. Deletions cut 3 bases from V and 5 bases from J, with 8 bases between. Looked up from germline, CDR1 is DFQATT and CDR2 is SNEGSKA (reference sequence). The CDR3 is CSASPKHNSPLHF. The DNA of the CDR3 is TGCAGTGCTAGTCCCAAGCATAATTCACCCCTCCACTTT.

There are a few counts of this clonotype. For the CDR3, the DNA is TGTGCCAGCAGCCAAGAAGCTAGCGGGGAGGTAGACACAGATACGCAGTATTTT. As protein: CASSQEASGEVDTDTQYF. This sequence joins TRBV3-1 and TRBJ2-3, with 9 bases lining up with TRBD2. Unmatched junction bases numbered 9, after V lost 0 bases and J lost 2 bases. The CDR3 loop spans 18 amino acids. Germline assignment: CDR1 LGHDT and CDR2 YNNKEL (reference sequence).

The sample holds many counts of this clonotype. The chain employs TRBV6-6 and TRBJ2-4, with D possibly being TRBD2 (6 bases). Germline V CDR1 and CDR2: MNHNY, SVGAGI (reference sequence). V was trimmed by 6 bases and J by 6 bases, leaving 9 bases between them. The CDR3 is made up of 12 amino acids. The CDR3 DNA reads as TGTGCCAGCAGCGACGGGAGAAACATTCAGTACTTC. Translating it yields CASSDGRNIQYF.

A few counts support this clonotype. Given a much more abundant clone one base away, this may be a read error. J is TRBJ2-5 and V is TRBV10-3; D unclear. TRBJ2-1 matches the DNA end more closely, so the J call is doubtful. CDR1 and CDR2 (germline): ENHRY, SYGVKD. CDR3 length: 14 amino acids. The CDR3 DNA follows: TGTGCCATCAGTGTCGGCAGAGAACAAGAGACCCAGTTCTTC. It is translated as CAISVGREQETQFF.

The sample holds a few counts of this clonotype. A much larger clone is a single base away; this may be a read error. The chain joins TRBV5-1 to TRBJ2-1, with a tentative D call TRBD1 (5 bases). The J call may be faulty, since TRBJ2-7 better matches the DNA end. Germline V gene lookup returns CDR1 SGHRS and CDR2 YFSETQ. The CDR3 contains 14 residues. The CDR3 sequence: CASSLGAAYNEQYF. For the CDR3, the DNA is TGCGCCAGCAGCCTAGGGGCCGCCTACAATGAGCAGTACTTC.

The chain carries TRBV10-1 and TRBJ2-5, with D possibly being TRBD2 (6 bases). Deletions cut 3 bases from V and 2 bases from J, with 10 bases between. The CDR3 sequence is 14 residues long. Germline V gene sequence: CDR1 WNHNN, CDR2 SYGVQD (reference sequence). CDR3 nucleotide sequence: TGCGCCAGCAGTGATGGGGACTCGCAAGAGACCCAGTACTTC. Its protein is CASSDGDSQETQYF.

V gene TRBV20-1 combines with J gene TRBJ1-1; D is unclear. The CDR3 consists of 13 residues. CDR1 and CDR2 (germline): DFQATT, SNEGSKA (reference sequence). The V end lost 1 base, the J end lost 3 bases, and 9 bases lay between the germline ends. CDR3 region: CSARGSGYTEAFF. The CDR3 coding sequence is TGCAGTGCTAGAGGCTCCGGTTACACTGAAGCTTTCTTT.

This clonotype has a count of ten or more. The chain is built from TRBV12-3 or TRBV12-4 and TRBJ2-2, with 7 bases lining up with TRBD1. The ends lost 6 bases at V and 4 bases at J; junction bases unmatched: 5. This CDR3 is 14 amino acids long. The CDR3 DNA reads TGTGCCAGCAGCCCGAGACAGGGCACCGGGGAGCTGTTTTTT. This gives the protein CASSPRQGTGELFF.

This chain connects TRBV7-8 to TRBJ2-1; a weak D match, TRBD1 (5 bases). In germline, CDR1 is SGHVS, CDR2 FQNEAQ. With 1 base removed from V and 3 bases from J, the gap between germline ends came to 16 bases. The CDR3 sequence is 17 residues long. In nucleotides, the CDR3 is TGTGCCAGCAGCTTAGAGGAGTCAGGGTGGGTCTACAATGAGCAGTTCTTC. This gives the protein CASSLEESGWVYNEQFF.

This clonotype showed up just a few times. The chain combines TRBV3-1 with TRBJ1-4; no clear D. The V gene's germline CDR1 is LGHDT and CDR2 YNNKEL (reference sequence). V lost 3 bases to trimming and J lost 3 bases, with 8 bases between them. CDR3 length: 14 amino acids. The DNA of the CDR3 is TGTGCCAGCAGCCACCATGGGCCTAATGAAAAACTGTTTTTT. This sequence encodes CASSHHGPNEKLFF.

This clonotype has just a few counts. The chain uses TRBV10-3 and TRBJ1-1; 8 bases agree with TRBD1. Germline V gives CDR1 ENHRY, CDR2 SYGVKD. The CDR3 is 17 residues long. J was trimmed by 1 base and V by 2 bases; bases with no gene match: 9. The CDR3 loop is CAISEPSGGGPNTEAFF. The CDR3 nucleotides are TGTGCCATCAGTGAGCCATCAGGGGGCGGTCCGAACACTGAAGCTTTCTTT.

This clonotype was recorded a few times. The rearrangement joins TRBV4-1 to TRBJ2-1, with a weak D call TRBD2 (7 bases). There are 16 residues in the CDR3. Germline V gene lookup returns CDR1 MGHRA and CDR2 YSYEKL. Trimming pared 4 bases from V and 3 bases from J, leaving 16 bases between. The CDR3 loop is CASSPGRGGGYNEQFF. Here the CDR3 DNA reads TGCGCCAGCAGCCCTGGCAGGGGAGGGGGCTACAATGAGCAGTTCTTC.

This clonotype was detected once. V usage is TRBV15 and J usage is TRBJ2-2, with D perhaps given as TRBD1 or TRBD2 (5 bases each). Germline CDR1 and CDR2: LNHNV and YYDKDF (reference sequence). The CDR3 is 15 residues long. Between the trimmed V and J ends, which lost 3 bases and 4 bases, there was a span of 12 bases. CDR3 nucleotide sequence: TGTGCCACCAGCAGTGCCAGGGCGGGCACCGGGGAGCTGTTTTTT. Residues: CATSSARAGTGELFF.